This T cell receptor (beta chain) was recorded in a study of cytomegalovirus exposure and HLA in healthy donors. Background on the study: Some 77 million unique TCRs from HLA-typed donors were held in an early release of data.

The study ran its PCR with 60 Vbeta and 13 Jbeta primers. Assay: immunoSEQ multiplex PCR; the TCRdb copy retains only in-frame clones and omits some. There are roughly 150,000 clones in the sample; more than 80% occur only once, and 2% to 3% lies in the top ten. Trimming left V 6 bases short and J 2 bases short, with 13 bases between. Per germline, CDR1 MNHEY and CDR2 SVGAGI. There are 15 residues in the CDR3. A remark on this clone: Its antigen is undetermined.

Whole-study findings and limits: In a later analysis, TCR association rates varied by HLA locus: DRB1 most, HLA-C fewest. By a later analysis, the bulk of CMV-associated TCR beta chains appeared HLA-restricted.

The chain is built from TRBV6-5 and TRBJ1-4, with D uncertain. The clonotype was recovered from a male donor in good health and CMV-seronegative. The sample was PBMCs. The CDR3 sequence: CASRGMGGTNEKLFF. CDR3 sequence (DNA): TGTGCCAGCAGGGGGATGGGAGGGACTAATGAAAAACTGTTTTTT.